A single sample gave rise to the 29 T cell receptor beta chains below, sequenced in a study of CD8 T cells in ankylosing spondylitis. MiXCR, run by TCRdb on the 5' RACE reads, gives a single entry per CDR3 protein. The data hold approximately 25,000 distinct CDR3 sequences, with 6.5% to 9.5% observed a single time. Sequenced sample: blood. These receptors all stem from a male donor with ankylosing spondylitis or in good health (not recorded which).

This clonotype occurred a few times. The chain employs TRBV27 and TRBJ2-4, with D perhaps TRBD1 (6 bases). CDR1 and CDR2 from the germline V gene are MNHEY and SMNVEV (reference sequence). This CDR3 is built from 14 residues. V lost 6 bases and J 4 bases, leaving 13 bases between the germline ends. The CDR3 coding sequence is TGTGCCAGCAGAGAAGGACAGCTAAAAAACATTCAGTACTTC. Protein: CASREGQLKNIQYF.

At least ten counts were recorded for this clonotype. V is TRBV5-1 and J is TRBJ2-1; D is ambiguous. V shed 6 bases and J shed 0 bases, with 10 bases lying between them. Germline assignment: CDR1 SGHRS and CDR2 YFSETQ. This CDR3 comprises 14 residues. The CDR3 DNA is TGCGCCAGCAAAGTGTCAAGCTCCTACAATGAGCAGTTCTTC. This codes for CASKVSSSYNEQFF.

The sample holds many counts of this clonotype. The genes are TRBV29-1 and TRBJ2-3; D remains ambiguous. V was cut by 0 bases and J by 8 bases, with 0 bases left in between. CDR1 SQVTM and CDR2 ANQGSEA come from the germline V gene. CDR3 length equals 9 residues. The CDR3, as DNA: TGCAGCGTTGAAGATACGCAGTATTTT. This encodes CSVEDTQYF.

Many counts were recorded for this clonotype. The V and J genes are TRBV7-2 and TRBJ2-3; TRBD1 might be the D (5 bases). This CDR3 region has 14 residues. Germline loops: CDR1 SGHTA, CDR2 FQGNSA. The V gene lost 2 bases and the J gene lost 6 bases, with 12 bases spanning the gap. The CDR3 sequence: CASSLHMGPDTQYF. The CDR3, as DNA: TGTGCCAGCAGCTTACATATGGGGCCCGATACGCAGTATTTT.

This clonotype appeared many times. The V and J genes are TRBV5-5 and TRBJ2-5, with a weak D call TRBD2 (5 bases). The CDR3 runs 16 residues. With 3 bases removed from V and 0 bases from J, the gap between germline ends came to 15 bases. In germline, CDR1 is SGHKS, CDR2 YYEKEE (reference sequence). The CDR3 sequence is CASSSSRLPDQETQYF. The CDR3 DNA sequence: TGTGCCAGCAGCTCCTCTCGACTACCAGACCAAGAGACCCAGTACTTC.

This clonotype was recorded at least ten times. The chain combines TRBV12-3 or TRBV12-4 with TRBJ2-2; 8 bases line up with TRBD2. V was clipped by 5 bases and J by 5 bases; unmatched bases: 13. The CDR3 consists of 17 residues. CDR3: CASSPPRGGQGTGELFF. DNA for the CDR3: TGTGCCAGCAGTCCTCCCCGGGGGGGGCAAGGGACCGGGGAGCTGTTTTTT.

The chain couples TRBV3-2 to TRBJ1-1. TRBV3-2 corresponds to a pseudogene. CDR3 length: 9 amino acids. The CDR3 sequence: CASIRVAFF. DNA of the CDR3: TGTGCCAGCATTCGGGTGGCTTTCTTT.

There are a few counts of this clonotype. The rearrangement joins TRBV4-3 to TRBJ2-3; D is uncertain. V lost 0 bases to trimming and J lost 6 bases, with 4 bases between them. The CDR3 totals 12 residues. Germline loops: CDR1 LGHNA, CDR2 YSLEER. The CDR3 nucleotides are TGCGCCAGCAGCCAAGAGGGGGATACGCAGTATTTT. Translating it yields CASSQEGDTQYF.

This clonotype was observed many times. The V and J genes are TRBV20-1 and TRBJ2-5; 8 nucleotides line up with TRBD1. V shed 5 bases, J shed 7 bases, and the junction held 9 bases outside the gene matches. Germline CDR1 is DFQATT and CDR2 is SNEGSKA (reference sequence). CDR3 length: 13 residues. DNA for the CDR3: TGCAGTGCTCTCGGACAGGGAGAAGGGACCCAGTACTTC. It is translated as CSALGQGEGTQYF.

Only a few counts were recorded for this clonotype. The chain employs TRBV12-3 or TRBV12-4 and TRBJ2-3; D is unclear. With 5 bases removed from V and 5 bases from J, the gap between germline ends came to 5 bases. CDR3 length: 11 amino acids. This CDR3 reads CASSRLDTQYF. The CDR3 DNA follows: TGTGCCAGCAGTCGATTAGATACGCAGTATTTT.

This clonotype was found a few times. The chain couples TRBV7-9 to TRBJ2-5; D gene uncertain. V dropped 3 bases and J dropped 5 bases, with 10 bases sitting between them. In germline, CDR1 is SEHNR, CDR2 FQNEAQ (reference sequence). The CDR3 extends over 13 amino acids. As DNA, the CDR3 is TGTGCCAGCAGCTTGTTGGCCATGGAGACCCAGTACTTC. Its translation is CASSLLAMETQYF.

The gene calls are TRBV5-5 and TRBJ2-3, with TRBD1 matching 8 bases. V lost 4 bases, J lost 6 bases, and 10 bases stayed unmatched. The CDR3 length is 15 residues. Germline CDR1 reads SGHKS; CDR2 reads YYEKEE (reference sequence). The DNA for the CDR3 is TGTGCCAGCAGCGTTAGGACAGGGCGCGAGGATACGCAGTATTTT. This gives the protein CASSVRTGREDTQYF.

This clonotype was recorded at least ten times. In DNA form, the CDR3 reads TGTGCCAGCAGCTTAACGGGACAGAACACTGAAGCTTTCTTT. This sequence encodes CASSLTGQNTEAFF. The chain combines TRBV7-2 with TRBJ1-1, with a tentative D call TRBD1 (6 bases). The CDR3 has 14 amino acids. Trimming took off 2 bases at V and 1 base at J, with 8 bases between the two ends. Germline assignment: CDR1 SGHTA and CDR2 FQGNSA.

This clonotype was found many times. The V gene is TRBV12-3 or TRBV12-4, the J gene TRBJ2-5, with D perhaps TRBD2 (5 bases). V shed 4 bases and J shed 5 bases, with 20 bases lying between them. This CDR3 is built from 16 residues. Written as DNA, the CDR3 is TGTGCCAGCAGTTCTTCCTTGACATTCACGGGGGAGACCCAGTACTTC. Translated, it gives CASSSSLTFTGETQYF.

The chain employs TRBV12-3 or TRBV12-4 and TRBJ2-7; possible D gene TRBD2, 7 bases. Trimming removed 5 bases at V and 2 bases at J, with 13 bases between. The CDR3 loop spans 14 amino acids. This CDR3 is CASSPTGRAYEQYV. CDR3 nucleotide sequence: TGTGCCAGCAGTCCAACAGGGAGGGCCTACGAGCAGTACGTC.

This clonotype is medium-sized within its sample. The chain is built from TRBV29-1 and TRBJ2-3, with 7 bases matching TRBD1. This CDR3 has 13 amino acids. Trimming cost V 0 bases and J 5 bases; bases outside gene matches: 2. CDR1 and CDR2 (germline): SQVTM, ANQGSEA. CDR3: CSVEDRGRDTQYF. CDR3 DNA: TGCAGCGTTGAAGACAGGGGGAGAGATACGCAGTATTTT.

This clonotype was counted only a few times. The chain recombines TRBV5-1 with TRBJ2-1, with 7 bases aligning to TRBD2. CDR1 is SGHRS and CDR2 is YFSETQ in the germline V gene. The CDR3 consists of 14 residues. V gave up 4 bases and J gave up 9 bases; unmatched junction bases: 10. Here the CDR3 reads CASSITSDRAEQFF. The CDR3 DNA reads as TGCGCCAGCAGCATCACTAGCGATCGTGCTGAGCAGTTCTTC.

The chain links TRBV12-3 or TRBV12-4 to TRBJ2-3; 11 positions match TRBD1. The CDR3 is 14 amino acids. V was pared by 3 bases and J by 6 bases, with 2 bases of the junction left unmatched. The CDR3 is CASSLDRGLDTQYF. CDR3 nucleotides: TGTGCCAGCAGTTTGGACAGGGGGCTGGATACGCAGTATTTT.

The V gene is TRBV7-2, the J gene TRBJ2-1; the D is unclear. The CDR3 length is 12 residues. Trimming cost V 6 bases and J 9 bases, with 12 bases left between them. The germline gives CDR1 SGHTA, CDR2 FQGNSA. The CDR3 region has the DNA TGTGCCAGCAGTTCGGGCGGACGTGAGCAGTTCTTC. It encodes CASSSGGREQFF.

This chain joins TRBV6-5 and TRBJ2-1, with D uncertain. This CDR3 is 15 amino acids long. Per the germline V gene, CDR1 is MNHEY and CDR2 is SVGAGI. Trimming took off 4 bases at V and 1 base at J, with 11 bases between the two ends. The CDR3: CASSFGRSSYNEQFF. The CDR3 DNA follows: TGTGCCAGCAGTTTCGGACGGTCATCCTACAATGAGCAGTTCTTC.

This clonotype turned up a few times. The chain employs TRBV6-2 or TRBV6-3 and TRBJ2-7; 11 bases are a match to TRBD2. Germline V gene data show CDR1 as MNHEY and CDR2 as SVGEGT. The length of the CDR3 is 15 residues. After removal of 6 bases from V and 3 bases from J, the junction contained 7 bases not matched to a gene. CDR3 amino acids: CASRRGTSGNYEQYF. DNA of the CDR3: TGTGCCAGCAGGCGAGGGACTAGCGGAAACTACGAGCAGTACTTC.

The rearrangement links TRBV6-5 to TRBJ2-1, with TRBD2 matching over 15 bases. The V gene end was trimmed by 6 bases and the J gene end by 9 bases; junction bases not matched to a gene: 9. Germline CDR1 reads MNHEY; CDR2 reads SVGAGI. The CDR3 sequence is 16 residues long. CDR3 amino acids: CASSGLAGGPSSEQFF. In DNA, the CDR3 is TGTGCCAGCAGCGGACTAGCGGGAGGGCCCTCATCTGAGCAGTTCTTC.

This clonotype was counted at least ten times. This sequence joins TRBV10-3 and TRBJ2-1; TRBD2 matches 7 bases. The junction had 4 bases not matched to a gene; V was cut back by 6 bases and J by 5 bases. Germline values: CDR1 ENHRY, CDR2 SYGVKD. The CDR3 spans 13 residues. The CDR3 DNA is TGTGCCATCAGGCGCCTAGCGGACAATGAGCAGTTCTTC. Translation: CAIRRLADNEQFF.

This clonotype was recorded a few times. The chain joins TRBV6-2 or TRBV6-3 to TRBJ2-1; D remains unclear. This CDR3 contains 13 residues. Trimming took off 0 bases at V and 8 bases at J, with 8 bases between the two ends. Germline V gene lookup returns CDR1 MNHEY and CDR2 SVGEGT. The CDR3 loop is CASSYSGLDEQFF. CDR3 DNA sequence: TGTGCCAGCAGTTACTCGGGCCTTGATGAGCAGTTCTTC.

This clonotype appeared a few times. The chain joins TRBV29-1 to TRBJ2-2, with 7 bases lining up with TRBD2. V gave up 5 bases and J gave up 2 bases; unmatched junction bases: 5. Germline V gene sequence: CDR1 SQVTM, CDR2 ANQGSEA. The CDR3 loop spans 14 amino acids. CDR3 DNA sequence: TGCAGCGTTCTGACTAGCAGCAACACCGGGGAGCTGTTTTTT. The encoded protein is CSVLTSSNTGELFF.

The table lists this clonotype with a few counts. V usage is TRBV2 and J usage is TRBJ2-3, with 7 bases aligning to TRBD1. The CDR3 contains 14 residues. Germline assignment: CDR1 SNHLY and CDR2 FYNNEI. After removal of 6 bases from V and 3 bases from J, the junction contained 6 bases not matched to a gene. The CDR3 reads CASRQGIRTDTQYF. CDR3 nucleotide sequence: TGTGCCAGCAGACAGGGGATTCGAACAGATACGCAGTATTTT.

This clonotype has ten or more counts. The rearrangement uses TRBV6-2 or TRBV6-3 and TRBJ1-1; D call uncertain. Trimming shortened V by 0 bases and J by 1 base, and 3 bases separated the two germline ends. From germline, CDR1 is MNHEY and CDR2 SVGEGT. The CDR3 runs to 13 residues. DNA of the CDR3: TGTGCCAGCAGTTACTCAGAGAACACTGAAGCTTTCTTT. Translation: CASSYSENTEAFF.

This clonotype was detected ten times or more. This rearrangement joins TRBV7-7 to TRBJ2-5; the D is unclear. Germline V gene sequence: CDR1 SSHAT, CDR2 FNYEAQ (reference sequence). CDR3 size: 14 residues. Trimming shortened V by 3 bases and J by 5 bases, and 13 bases separated the two germline ends. The CDR3 DNA reads TGTGCCAGCAGCTTTAAGAGGTGGGATGAGACCCAGTACTTC. Translated: CASSFKRWDETQYF.

The sample holds many counts of this clonotype. CDR3 in DNA: TGTGCCAGCAGCTCGGGACAGGGGCAAGAGACCCAGTACTTC. Its translation is CASSSGQGQETQYF. The V call is TRBV7-9, the J call TRBJ2-5; 10 nucleotides match TRBD1. Germline assignment: CDR1 SEHNR and CDR2 FQNEAQ (reference sequence). Trimming removed 4 bases from V and 2 bases from J; junction bases left unmatched: 1. The CDR3 has 14 amino acids. Together with reference TRBV7-9 and TRBJ2-5, the CDR3 gives the full variable domain: DTGVSQNPRHKITKRGQNVTFRCDPISEHNRLYWYRQTLGQGPEFLTYFQNEAQLEKSRLLSDRFSAERPKGSFSTLEIQRTEQGDSAMYLCASSSGQGQETQYFGPGTRLLVL.